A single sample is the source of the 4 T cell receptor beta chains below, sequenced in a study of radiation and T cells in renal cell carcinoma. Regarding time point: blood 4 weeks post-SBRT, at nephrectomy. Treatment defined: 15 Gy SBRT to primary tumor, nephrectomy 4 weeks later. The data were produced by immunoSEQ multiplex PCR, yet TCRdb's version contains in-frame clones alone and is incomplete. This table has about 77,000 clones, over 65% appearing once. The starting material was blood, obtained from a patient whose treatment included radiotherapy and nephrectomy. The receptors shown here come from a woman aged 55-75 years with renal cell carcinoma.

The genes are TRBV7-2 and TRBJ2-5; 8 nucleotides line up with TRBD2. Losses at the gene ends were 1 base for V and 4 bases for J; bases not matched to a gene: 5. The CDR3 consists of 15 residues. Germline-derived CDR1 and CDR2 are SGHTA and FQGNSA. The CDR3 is CASSLGAGTRETQYF. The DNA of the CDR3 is TGTGCCAGCAGCTTAGGTGCGGGGACTAGAGAGACCCAGTACTTC. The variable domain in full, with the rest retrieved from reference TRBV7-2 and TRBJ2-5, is GAGVSQSPSNKVTEKGKDVELRCDPISGHTALYWYRQSLGQGLEFLIYFQGNSAPDKSGLPSDRFSAERTGGSVSTLTIQRTQQEDSAVYLCASSLGAGTRETQYFGPGTRLLVL.

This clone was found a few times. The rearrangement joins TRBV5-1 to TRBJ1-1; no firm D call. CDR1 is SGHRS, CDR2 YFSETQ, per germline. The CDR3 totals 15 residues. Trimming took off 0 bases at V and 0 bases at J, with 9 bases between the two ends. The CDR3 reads CASSLAVTMNTEAFF. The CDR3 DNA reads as TGCGCCAGCAGCTTGGCTGTTACTATGAACACTGAAGCTTTCTTT.

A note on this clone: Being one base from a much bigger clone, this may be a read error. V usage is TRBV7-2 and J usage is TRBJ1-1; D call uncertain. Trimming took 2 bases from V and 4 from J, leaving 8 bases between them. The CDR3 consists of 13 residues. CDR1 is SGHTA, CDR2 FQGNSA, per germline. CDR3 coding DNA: TGTGCCAGCAGCTTATGGGAGGGCACTGAAGCTTTCTTT. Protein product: CASSLWEGTEAFF.

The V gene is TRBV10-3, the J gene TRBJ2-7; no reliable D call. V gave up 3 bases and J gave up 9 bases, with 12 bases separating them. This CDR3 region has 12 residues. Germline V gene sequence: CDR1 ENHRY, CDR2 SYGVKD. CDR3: CAISDQFAVQYF. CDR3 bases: TGTGCCATCAGTGATCAGTTTGCGGTGCAGTACTTC.